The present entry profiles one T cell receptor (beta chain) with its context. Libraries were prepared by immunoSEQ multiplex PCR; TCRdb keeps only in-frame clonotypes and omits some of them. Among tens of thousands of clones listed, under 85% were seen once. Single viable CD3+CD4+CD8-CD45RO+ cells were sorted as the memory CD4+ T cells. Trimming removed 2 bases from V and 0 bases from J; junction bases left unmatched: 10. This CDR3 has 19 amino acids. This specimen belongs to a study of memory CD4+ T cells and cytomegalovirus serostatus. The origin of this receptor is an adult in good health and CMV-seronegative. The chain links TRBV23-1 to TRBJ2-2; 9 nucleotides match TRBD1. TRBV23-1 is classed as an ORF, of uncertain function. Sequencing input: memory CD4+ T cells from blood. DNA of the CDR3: TGCGCCAGCAGTCAACCCGGGGACAGGGAATTCCCGAACACCGGGGAGCTGTTTTTT. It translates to CASSQPGDREFPNTGELFF.